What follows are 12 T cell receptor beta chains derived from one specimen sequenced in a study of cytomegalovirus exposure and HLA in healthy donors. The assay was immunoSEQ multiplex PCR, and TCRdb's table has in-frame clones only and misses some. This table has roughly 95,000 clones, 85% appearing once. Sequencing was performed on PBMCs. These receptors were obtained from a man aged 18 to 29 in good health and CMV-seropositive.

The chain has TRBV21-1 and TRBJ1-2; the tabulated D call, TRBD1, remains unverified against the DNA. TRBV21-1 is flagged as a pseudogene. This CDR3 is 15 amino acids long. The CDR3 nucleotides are TGTGCCAGCAGCAAGGGGACAGGGATAAGCTATGGCTACACCTTC. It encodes CASSKGTGISYGYTF.

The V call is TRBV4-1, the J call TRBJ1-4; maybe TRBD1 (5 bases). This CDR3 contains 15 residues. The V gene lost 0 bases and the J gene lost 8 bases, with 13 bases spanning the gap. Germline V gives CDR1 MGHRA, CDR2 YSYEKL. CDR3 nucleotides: TGCGCCAGCAGCCAAGACGGGACTTCGGCAGAAAAACTGTTTTTT. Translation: CASSQDGTSAEKLFF.

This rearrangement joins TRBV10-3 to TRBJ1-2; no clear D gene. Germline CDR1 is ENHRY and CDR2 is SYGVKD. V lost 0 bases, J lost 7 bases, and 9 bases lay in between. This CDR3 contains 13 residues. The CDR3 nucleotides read TGTGCCATCAGTGAGTCCATGCCGGGTGGCTACACCTTC. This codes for CAISESMPGGYTF.

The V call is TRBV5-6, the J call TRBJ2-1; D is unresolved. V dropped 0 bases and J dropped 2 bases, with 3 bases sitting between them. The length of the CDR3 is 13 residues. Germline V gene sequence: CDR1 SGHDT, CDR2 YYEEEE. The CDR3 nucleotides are TGTGCCAGCAGCTTGGCTACCTACAATGAGCAGTTCTTC. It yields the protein CASSLATYNEQFF.

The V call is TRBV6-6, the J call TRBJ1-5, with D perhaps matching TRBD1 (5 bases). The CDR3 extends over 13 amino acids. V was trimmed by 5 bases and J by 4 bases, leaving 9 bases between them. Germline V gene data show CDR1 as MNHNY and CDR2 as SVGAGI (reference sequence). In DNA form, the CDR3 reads TGTGCCAGCAGTACGTCAGGGAATCAGCCCCAGCATTTT. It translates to CASSTSGNQPQHF.

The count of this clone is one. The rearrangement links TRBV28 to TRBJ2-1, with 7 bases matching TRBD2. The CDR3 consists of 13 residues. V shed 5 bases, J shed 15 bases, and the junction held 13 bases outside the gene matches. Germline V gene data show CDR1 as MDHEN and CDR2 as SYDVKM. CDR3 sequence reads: CASSGGRANVAFF. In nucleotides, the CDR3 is TGTGCCAGCAGTGGTGGGAGGGCCAACGTTGCGTTCTTC.

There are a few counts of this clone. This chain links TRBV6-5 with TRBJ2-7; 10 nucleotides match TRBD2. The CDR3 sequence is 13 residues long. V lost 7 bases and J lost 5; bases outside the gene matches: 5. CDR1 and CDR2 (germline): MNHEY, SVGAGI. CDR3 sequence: CASTYSGRNEQYF. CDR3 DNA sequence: TGTGCCAGCACCTATAGCGGGAGGAACGAGCAGTACTTC.

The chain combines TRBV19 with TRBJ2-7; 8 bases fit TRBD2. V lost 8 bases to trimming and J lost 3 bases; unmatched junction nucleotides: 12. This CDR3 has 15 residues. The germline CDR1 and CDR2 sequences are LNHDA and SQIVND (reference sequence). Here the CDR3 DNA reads TGTGCCAGTCGAGCGGGAGCGTTGTCAGGCTACGAGCAGTACTTC. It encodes CASRAGALSGYEQYF.

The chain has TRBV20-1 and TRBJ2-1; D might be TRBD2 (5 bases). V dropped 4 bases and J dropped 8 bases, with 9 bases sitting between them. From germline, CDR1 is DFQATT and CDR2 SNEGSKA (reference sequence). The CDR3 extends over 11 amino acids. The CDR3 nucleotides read TGCAGTGCTACTTCTAGCTATGAGCAGTTCTTC. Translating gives CSATSSYEQFF.

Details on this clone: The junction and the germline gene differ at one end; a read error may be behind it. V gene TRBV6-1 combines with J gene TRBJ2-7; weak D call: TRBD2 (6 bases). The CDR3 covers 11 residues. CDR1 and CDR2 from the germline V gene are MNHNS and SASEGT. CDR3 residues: CASSEEGSGLF. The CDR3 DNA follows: TGTGCCAGCAGTGAGGAGGGTAGCGGCCTCTTC.

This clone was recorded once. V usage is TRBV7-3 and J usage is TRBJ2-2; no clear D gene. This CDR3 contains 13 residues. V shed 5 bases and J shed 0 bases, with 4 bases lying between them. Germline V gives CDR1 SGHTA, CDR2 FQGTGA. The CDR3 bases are TGTGCCAGCAGCGCAGCGAACACCGGGGAGCTGTTTTTT. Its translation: CASSAANTGELFF.

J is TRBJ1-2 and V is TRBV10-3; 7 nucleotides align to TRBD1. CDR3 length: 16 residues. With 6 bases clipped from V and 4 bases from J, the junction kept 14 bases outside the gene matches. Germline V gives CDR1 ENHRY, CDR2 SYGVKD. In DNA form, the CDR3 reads TGTGCCATCAGAGATTGGGGGGACAGCAGCATCTATGGCTACACCTTC. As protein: CAIRDWGDSSIYGYTF.